The clone carrying this TCR beta chain was observed at least ten times. Its cognate antigen is unknown. The data belong to a study of Graves' ophthalmopathy and Graves' hyperthyroidism. Findings and limits, study-wide: Also, most clonotypes expanded in the thyroid above 0.001 frequency appeared in blood.

Germline V gives CDR1 SNHLY, CDR2 FYNNEI. V gave up 2 bases and J gave up 4 bases, with 11 bases separating them. The CDR3 spans 14 residues. Amplifying from RNA transcripts, the study obtained TCR beta CDR3 regions. HTBI primers were employed in first-round RT-PCR, then a second-round multiplex PCR followed. TCRdb ran MiXCR on the multiplex PCR reads and lists one entry per CDR3 protein. Of around 170,000 distinct CDR3 sequences detected, more than 30% appear once; the ten largest clones hold around 5.8%. The chain couples TRBV2 to TRBJ1-2, with TRBD1 as a possible D gene (5 bases). The clonotype comes from a woman in her 40s with Graves' ophthalmopathy. Input material: peripheral blood. This CDR3 reads CASSESGPGYGYTF. Written as DNA, the CDR3 is TGTGCCAGCAGTGAATCAGGGCCAGGCTATGGCTACACCTTC.